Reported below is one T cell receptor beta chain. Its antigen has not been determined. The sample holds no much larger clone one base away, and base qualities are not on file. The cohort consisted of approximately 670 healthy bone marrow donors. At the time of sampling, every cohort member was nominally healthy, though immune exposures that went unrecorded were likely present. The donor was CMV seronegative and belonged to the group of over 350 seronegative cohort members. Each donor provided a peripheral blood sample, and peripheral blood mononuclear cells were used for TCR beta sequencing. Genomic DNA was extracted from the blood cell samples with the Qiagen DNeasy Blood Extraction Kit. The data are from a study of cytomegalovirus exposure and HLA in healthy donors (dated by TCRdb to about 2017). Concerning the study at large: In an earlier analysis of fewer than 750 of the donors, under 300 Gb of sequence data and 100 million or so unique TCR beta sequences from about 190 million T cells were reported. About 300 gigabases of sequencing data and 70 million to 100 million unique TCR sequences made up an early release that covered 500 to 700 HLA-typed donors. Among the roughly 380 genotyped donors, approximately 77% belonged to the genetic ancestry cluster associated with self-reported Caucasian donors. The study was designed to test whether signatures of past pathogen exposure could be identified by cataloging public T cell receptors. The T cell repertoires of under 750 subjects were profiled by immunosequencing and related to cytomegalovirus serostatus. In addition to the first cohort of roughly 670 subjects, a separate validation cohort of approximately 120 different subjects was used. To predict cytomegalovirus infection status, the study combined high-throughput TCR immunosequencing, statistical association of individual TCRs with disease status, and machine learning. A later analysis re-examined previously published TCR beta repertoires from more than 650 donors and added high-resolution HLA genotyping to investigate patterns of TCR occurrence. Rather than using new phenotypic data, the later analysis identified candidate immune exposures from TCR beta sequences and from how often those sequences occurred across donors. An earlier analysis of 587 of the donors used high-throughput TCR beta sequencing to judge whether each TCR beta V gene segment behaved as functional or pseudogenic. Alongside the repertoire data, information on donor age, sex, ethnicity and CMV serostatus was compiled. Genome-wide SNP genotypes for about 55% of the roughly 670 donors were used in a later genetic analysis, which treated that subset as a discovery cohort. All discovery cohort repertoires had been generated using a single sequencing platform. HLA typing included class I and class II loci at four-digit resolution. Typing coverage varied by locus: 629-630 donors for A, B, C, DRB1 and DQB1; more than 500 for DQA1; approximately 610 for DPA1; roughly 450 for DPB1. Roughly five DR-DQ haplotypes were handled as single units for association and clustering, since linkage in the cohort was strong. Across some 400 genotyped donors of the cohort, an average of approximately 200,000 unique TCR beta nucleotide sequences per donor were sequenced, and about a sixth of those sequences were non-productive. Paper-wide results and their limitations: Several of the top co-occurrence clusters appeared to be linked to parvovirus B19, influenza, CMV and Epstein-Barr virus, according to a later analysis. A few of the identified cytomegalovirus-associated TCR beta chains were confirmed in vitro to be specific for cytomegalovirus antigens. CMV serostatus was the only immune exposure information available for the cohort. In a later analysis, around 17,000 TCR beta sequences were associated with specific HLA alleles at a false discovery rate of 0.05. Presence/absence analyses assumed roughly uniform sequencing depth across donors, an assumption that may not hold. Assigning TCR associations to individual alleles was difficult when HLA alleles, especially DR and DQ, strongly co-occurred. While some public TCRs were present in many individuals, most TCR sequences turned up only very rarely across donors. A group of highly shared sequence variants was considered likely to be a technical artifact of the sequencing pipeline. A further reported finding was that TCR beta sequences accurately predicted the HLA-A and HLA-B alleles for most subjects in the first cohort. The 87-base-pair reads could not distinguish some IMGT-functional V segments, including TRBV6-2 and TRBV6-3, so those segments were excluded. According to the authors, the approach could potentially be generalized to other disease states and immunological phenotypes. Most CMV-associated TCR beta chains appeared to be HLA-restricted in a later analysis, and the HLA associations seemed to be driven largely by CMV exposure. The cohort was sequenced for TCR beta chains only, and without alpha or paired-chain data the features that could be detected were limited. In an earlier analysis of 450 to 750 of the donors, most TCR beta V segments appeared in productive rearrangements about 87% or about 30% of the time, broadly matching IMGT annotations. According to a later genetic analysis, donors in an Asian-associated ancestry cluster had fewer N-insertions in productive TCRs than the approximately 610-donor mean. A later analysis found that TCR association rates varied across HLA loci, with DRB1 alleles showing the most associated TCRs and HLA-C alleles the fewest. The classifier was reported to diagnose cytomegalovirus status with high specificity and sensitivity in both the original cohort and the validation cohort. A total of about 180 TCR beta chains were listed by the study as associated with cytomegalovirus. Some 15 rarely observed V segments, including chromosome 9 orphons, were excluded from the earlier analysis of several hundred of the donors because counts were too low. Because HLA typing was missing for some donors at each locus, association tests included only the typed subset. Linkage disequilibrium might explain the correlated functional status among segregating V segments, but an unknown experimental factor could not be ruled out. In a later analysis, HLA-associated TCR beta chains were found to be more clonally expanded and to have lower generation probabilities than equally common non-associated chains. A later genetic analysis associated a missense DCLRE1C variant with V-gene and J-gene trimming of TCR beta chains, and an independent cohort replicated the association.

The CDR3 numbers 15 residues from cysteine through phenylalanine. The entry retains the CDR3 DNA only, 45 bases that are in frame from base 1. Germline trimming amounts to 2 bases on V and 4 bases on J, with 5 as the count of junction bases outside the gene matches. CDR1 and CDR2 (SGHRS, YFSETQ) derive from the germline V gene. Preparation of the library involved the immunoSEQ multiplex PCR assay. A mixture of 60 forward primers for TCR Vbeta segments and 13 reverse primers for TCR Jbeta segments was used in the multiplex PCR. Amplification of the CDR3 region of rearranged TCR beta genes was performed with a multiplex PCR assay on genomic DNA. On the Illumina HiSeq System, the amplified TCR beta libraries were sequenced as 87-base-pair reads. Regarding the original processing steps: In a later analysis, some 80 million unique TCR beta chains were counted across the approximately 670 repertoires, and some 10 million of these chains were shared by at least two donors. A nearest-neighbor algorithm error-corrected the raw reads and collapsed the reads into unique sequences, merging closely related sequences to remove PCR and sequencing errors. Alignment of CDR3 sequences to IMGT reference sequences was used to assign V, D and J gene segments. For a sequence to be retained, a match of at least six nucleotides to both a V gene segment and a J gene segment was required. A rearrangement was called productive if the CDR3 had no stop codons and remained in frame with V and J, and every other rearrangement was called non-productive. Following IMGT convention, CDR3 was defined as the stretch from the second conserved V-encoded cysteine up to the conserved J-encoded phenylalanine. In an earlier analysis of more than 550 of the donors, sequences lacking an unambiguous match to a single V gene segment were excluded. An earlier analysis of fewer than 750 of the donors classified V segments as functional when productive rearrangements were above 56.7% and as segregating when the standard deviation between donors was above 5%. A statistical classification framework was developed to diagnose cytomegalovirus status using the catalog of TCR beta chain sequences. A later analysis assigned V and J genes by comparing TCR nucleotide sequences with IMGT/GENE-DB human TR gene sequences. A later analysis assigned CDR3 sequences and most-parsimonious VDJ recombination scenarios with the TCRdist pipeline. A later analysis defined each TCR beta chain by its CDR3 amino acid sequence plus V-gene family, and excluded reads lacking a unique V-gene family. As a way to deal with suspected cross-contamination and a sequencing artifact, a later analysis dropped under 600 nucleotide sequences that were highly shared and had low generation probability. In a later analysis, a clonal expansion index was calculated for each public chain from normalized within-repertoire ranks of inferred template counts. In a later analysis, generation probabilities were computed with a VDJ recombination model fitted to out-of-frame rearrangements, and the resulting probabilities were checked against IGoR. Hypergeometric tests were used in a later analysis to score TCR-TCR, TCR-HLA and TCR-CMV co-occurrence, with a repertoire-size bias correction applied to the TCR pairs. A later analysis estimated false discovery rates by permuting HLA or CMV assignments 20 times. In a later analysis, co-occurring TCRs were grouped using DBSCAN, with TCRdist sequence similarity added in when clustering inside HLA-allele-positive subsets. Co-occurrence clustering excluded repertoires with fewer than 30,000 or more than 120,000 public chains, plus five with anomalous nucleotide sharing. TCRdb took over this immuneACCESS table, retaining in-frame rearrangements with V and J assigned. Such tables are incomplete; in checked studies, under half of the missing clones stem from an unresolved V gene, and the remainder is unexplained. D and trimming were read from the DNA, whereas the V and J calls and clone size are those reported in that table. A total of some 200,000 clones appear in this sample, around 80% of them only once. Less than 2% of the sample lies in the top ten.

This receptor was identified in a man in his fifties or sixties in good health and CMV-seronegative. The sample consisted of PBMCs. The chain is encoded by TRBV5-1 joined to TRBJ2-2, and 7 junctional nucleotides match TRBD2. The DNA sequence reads TGCGCCAGCAGCTTAGGCGGGAGTGGCACCGGGGAGCTGTTTTTT. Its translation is CASSLGGSGTGELFF.